The clone carrying this TCR beta chain was picked up many times. This CDR3 has 13 residues. The V gene end was trimmed by 4 bases and the J gene end by 5 bases; junction bases not matched to a gene: 3. Each CDR3 protein is one row after TCRdb ran MiXCR on the 5' RACE reads. This table has around 82,000 distinct CDR3 sequences, more than 7% appearing once. This sample was taken from a study of human T cells and chemical hapten exposure. Blood, whole and unfractionated, served as the source for total RNA extraction. The chain is built from TRBV12-3 or TRBV12-4 and TRBJ1-1, with 8 bases lining up with TRBD1. The sequence came from a male donor in good health. The CDR3 DNA reads TGTGCCAGCAGTTGGACAGGGCGGACTGAAGCTTTCTTT. Protein sequence: CASSWTGRTEAFF.